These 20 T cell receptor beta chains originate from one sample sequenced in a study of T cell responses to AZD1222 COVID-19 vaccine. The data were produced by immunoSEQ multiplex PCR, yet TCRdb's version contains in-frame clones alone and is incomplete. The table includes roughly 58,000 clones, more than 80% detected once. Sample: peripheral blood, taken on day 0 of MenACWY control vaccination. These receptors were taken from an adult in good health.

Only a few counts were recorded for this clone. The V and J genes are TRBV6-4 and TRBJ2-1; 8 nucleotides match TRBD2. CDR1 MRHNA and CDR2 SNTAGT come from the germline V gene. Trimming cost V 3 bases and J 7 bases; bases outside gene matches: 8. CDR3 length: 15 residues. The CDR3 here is CASSDGVAGRNEQFF. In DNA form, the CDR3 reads TGTGCCAGCAGTGATGGTGTAGCGGGAAGAAATGAGCAGTTCTTC.

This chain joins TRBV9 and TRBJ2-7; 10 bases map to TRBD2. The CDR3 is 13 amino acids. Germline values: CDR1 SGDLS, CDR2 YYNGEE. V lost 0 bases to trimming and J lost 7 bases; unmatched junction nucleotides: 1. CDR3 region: CASSVVTSGEQYF. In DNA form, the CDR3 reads TGTGCCAGCAGCGTAGTGACTAGCGGGGAGCAGTACTTC.

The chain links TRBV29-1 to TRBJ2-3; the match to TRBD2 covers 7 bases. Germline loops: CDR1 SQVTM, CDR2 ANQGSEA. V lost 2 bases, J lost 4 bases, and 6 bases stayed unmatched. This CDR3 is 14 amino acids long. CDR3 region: CSVEWPRGADTQYF. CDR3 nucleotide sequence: TGCAGCGTTGAATGGCCACGGGGGGCAGATACGCAGTATTTT.

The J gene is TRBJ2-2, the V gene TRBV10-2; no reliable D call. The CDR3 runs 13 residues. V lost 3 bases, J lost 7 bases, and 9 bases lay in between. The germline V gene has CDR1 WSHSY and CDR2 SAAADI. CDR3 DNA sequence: TGCGCCAGCAGTGAAAGGGCTTTCGGGGAGCTGTTTTTT. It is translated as CASSERAFGELFF.

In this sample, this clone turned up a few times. Written as DNA, the CDR3 is TGTGCCAGCAGTTACGACAGCGGTAGCGAGCAGTACTTC. As protein: CASSYDSGSEQYF. This chain connects TRBV6-5 to TRBJ2-7; D tentatively fits TRBD1 or TRBD2 (5 bases each). CDR1 is MNHEY, CDR2 SVGAGI, per germline. Trimming cost V 2 bases and J 6 bases, with 11 bases left between them. CDR3 length: 13 amino acids.

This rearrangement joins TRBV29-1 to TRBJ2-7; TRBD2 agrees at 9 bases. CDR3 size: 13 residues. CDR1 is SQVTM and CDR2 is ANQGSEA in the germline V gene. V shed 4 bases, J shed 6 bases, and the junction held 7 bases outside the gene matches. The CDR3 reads CSVALREGREQYF. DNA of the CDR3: TGCAGCGTTGCGTTGCGGGAGGGCCGCGAGCAGTACTTC.

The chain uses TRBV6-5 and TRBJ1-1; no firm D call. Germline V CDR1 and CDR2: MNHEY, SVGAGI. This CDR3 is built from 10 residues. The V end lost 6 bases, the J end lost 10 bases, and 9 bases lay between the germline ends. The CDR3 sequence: CASRYKAAFF. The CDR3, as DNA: TGTGCCAGCAGGTACAAGGCAGCTTTCTTT.

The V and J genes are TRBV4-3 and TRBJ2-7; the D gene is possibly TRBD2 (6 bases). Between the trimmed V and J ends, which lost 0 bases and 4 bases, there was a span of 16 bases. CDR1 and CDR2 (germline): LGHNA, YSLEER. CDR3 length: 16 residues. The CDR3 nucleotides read TGCGCCAGCAGCCAAGATCGGGGGACGTATCTTTACGAGCAGTACTTC. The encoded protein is CASSQDRGTYLYEQYF.

DNA of the CDR3: TGTGCCAGCAGCCAGGGACTTACCACCGGGGAGCTGTTTTTT. This sequence encodes CASSQGLTTGELFF. V and J are TRBV7-2 and TRBJ2-2; D might be TRBD2 (6 bases). The germline CDR1 and CDR2 sequences are SGHTA and FQGNSA. The length of the CDR3 is 14 residues. V lost 5 bases and J lost 4, with 11 bases in between.

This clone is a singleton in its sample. In DNA, the CDR3 is TGTGCCAGTAGTATCGGAGGGTCTCGCCAGGAAAAACTGTTTTTT. Translated, it gives CASSIGGSRQEKLFF. The chain couples TRBV19 to TRBJ1-4, with D unclear. In germline, CDR1 is LNHDA, CDR2 SQIVND (reference sequence). Trimming stripped 3 bases from V and 8 bases from J, with 16 bases between. The CDR3 runs to 15 residues.

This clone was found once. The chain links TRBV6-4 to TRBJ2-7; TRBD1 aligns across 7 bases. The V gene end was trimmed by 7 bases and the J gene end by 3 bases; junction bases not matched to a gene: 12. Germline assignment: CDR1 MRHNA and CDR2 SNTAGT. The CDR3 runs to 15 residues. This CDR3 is CASNRNPGGSYEQYF. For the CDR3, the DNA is TGTGCCAGCAACAGGAATCCAGGGGGAAGCTACGAGCAGTACTTC.

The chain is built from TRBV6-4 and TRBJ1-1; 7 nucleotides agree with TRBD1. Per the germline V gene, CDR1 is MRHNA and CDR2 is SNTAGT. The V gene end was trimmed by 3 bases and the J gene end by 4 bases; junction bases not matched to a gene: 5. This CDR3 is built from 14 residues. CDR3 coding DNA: TGTGCCAGCAGTGAAGGGGGCCTGGGCACTGAAGCTTTCTTT. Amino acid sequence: CASSEGGLGTEAFF.

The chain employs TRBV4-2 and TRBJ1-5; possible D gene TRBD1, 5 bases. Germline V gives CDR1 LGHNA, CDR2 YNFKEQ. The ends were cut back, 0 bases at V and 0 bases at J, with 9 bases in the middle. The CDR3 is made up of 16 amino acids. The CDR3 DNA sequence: TGTGCCAGCAGCCAAGACTCTACAGGTAGCAATCAGCCCCAGCATTTT. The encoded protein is CASSQDSTGSNQPQHF.

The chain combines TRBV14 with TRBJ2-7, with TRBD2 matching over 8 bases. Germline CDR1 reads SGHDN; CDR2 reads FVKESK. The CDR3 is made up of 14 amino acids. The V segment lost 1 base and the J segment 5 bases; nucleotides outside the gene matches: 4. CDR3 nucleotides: TGTGCCAGCAGCCAAGCGAATAGCGGGAACGAGCAGTACTTC. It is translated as CASSQANSGNEQYF.

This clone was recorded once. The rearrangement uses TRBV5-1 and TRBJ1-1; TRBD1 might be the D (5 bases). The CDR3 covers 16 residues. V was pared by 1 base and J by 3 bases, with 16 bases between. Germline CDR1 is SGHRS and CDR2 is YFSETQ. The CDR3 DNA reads TGCGCCAGCAGCTTGACCCTGACAGAGGCGTACACTGAAGCTTTCTTT. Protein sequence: CASSLTLTEAYTEAFF.

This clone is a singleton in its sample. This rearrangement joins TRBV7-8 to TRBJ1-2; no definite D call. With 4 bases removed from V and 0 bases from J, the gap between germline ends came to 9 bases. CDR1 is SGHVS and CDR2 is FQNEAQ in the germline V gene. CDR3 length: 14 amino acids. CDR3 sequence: CASSSYTPNYGYTF. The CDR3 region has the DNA TGTGCCAGCAGCTCCTACACTCCTAACTATGGCTACACCTTC.

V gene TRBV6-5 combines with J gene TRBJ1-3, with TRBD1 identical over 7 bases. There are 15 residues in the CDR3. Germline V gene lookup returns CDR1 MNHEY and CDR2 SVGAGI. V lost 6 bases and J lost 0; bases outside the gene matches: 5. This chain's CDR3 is CASSLDRFSGNTIYF. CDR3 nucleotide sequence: TGTGCCAGCAGCCTGGACAGGTTCTCTGGAAACACCATATATTTT.

This chain's CDR3 is CASSPHGGKNIQYF. CDR3 sequence (DNA): TGTGCCAGCAGCCCCCATGGGGGCAAAAACATTCAGTACTTC. The chain carries TRBV11-2 and TRBJ2-4; D may correspond to TRBD1 or TRBD2 (5 bases each). Looked up from germline, CDR1 is SGHAT and CDR2 is FQNNGV. The V end lost 5 bases, the J end lost 3 bases, and 11 bases lay between the germline ends. The CDR3 has 14 residues. Full variable domain (outside the CDR3, taken from reference TRBV11-2 and TRBJ2-4): EAGVAQSPRYKIIEKRQSVAFWCNPISGHATLYWYQQILGQGPKLLIQFQNNGVVDDSQLPKDRFSAERLKGVDSTLKIQPAKLEDSAVYLCASSPHGGKNIQYFGAGTRLSVL.

The CDR3 here is CASSEMGRLYEQYF. CDR3 DNA: TGTGCCAGCAGTGAAATGGGGCGGCTTTACGAGCAGTACTTC. V gene TRBV2 combines with J gene TRBJ2-7, with D tentatively TRBD1 (5 bases). The V and J ends lost 2 bases and 4 bases respectively, with 12 bases between them. CDR3 length: 14 residues. The germline CDR1 and CDR2 sequences are SNHLY and FYNNEI.

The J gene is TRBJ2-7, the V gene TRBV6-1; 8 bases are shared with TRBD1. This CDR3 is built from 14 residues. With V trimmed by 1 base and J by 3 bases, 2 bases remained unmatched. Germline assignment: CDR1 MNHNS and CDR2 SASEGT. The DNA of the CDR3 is TGTGCCAGCAGTGAAGGACAGGGGTTCTACGAGCAGTACTTC. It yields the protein CASSEGQGFYEQYF.